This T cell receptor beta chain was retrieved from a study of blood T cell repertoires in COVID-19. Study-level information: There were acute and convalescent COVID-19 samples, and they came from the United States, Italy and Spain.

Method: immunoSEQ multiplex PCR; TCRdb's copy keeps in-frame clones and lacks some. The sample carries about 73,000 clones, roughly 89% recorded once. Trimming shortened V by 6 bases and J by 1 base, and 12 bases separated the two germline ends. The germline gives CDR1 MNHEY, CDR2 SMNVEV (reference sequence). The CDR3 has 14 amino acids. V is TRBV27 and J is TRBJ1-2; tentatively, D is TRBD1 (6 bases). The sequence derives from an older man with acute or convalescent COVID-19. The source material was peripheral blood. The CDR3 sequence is CASRPGHFNYGYTF. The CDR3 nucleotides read TGTGCCAGCAGGCCGGGACACTTTAACTATGGCTACACCTTC.